These 17 T cell receptor beta chains share one sample of origin, sequenced in a study of monozygotic twins with inflammatory bowel disease. TCRdb reprocessed the 5' RACE reads and stores each CDR3 protein as one record, lacking DNA. The sample table includes 350,000 to 550,000 distinct CDR3 sequences. The sequenced material came from blood. The source of these receptors is a human donor with ulcerative colitis or Crohn's disease, or a healthy co-twin of an affected twin (not recorded which).

This chain's CDR3 is CASSQVNEAKAFF. The chain employs TRBV7-9 and TRBJ1-1. This CDR3 is 13 amino acids long. CDR1 is SEHNR, CDR2 FQNEAQ, per germline (reference sequence).

This sequence joins TRBV29-1 and TRBJ2-1. From germline, CDR1 is SQVTM and CDR2 ANQGSEA. CDR3 length: 14 amino acids. This CDR3 is CSVKRGGSYNEQFF.

The V and J genes are TRBV2 and TRBJ2-2; TCRdb proposes TRBD2, but this gene call is untestable without DNA. This CDR3 has 14 residues. CDR1 is SNHLY, CDR2 FYNNEI, per germline. CDR3 sequence: CASTTSATTGELFF.

V usage is TRBV12-3 or TRBV12-4 and J usage is TRBJ2-5; TCRdb's D call, TRBD1, is unchecked because there is no DNA. The CDR3 has 14 amino acids. This chain's CDR3 is CASSLPTKGETQYF.

This chain joins TRBV28 and TRBJ2-2; TCRdb outputs TRBD2, but without DNA this stays unchecked. Germline V gene sequence: CDR1 MDHEN, CDR2 SYDVKM. The CDR3 extends over 15 amino acids. The CDR3 spells CASSIPRLVAGELFF.

CDR3 amino acids: CASSREGGRYEQYF. V gene TRBV12-3 or TRBV12-4 combines with J gene TRBJ2-7; there is no DNA to check the TCRdb D call of TRBD1. This CDR3 spans 14 amino acids.

This sequence joins TRBV6-5 and TRBJ1-2; without DNA, the TCRdb call of TRBD1 cannot be checked. CDR3 length equals 15 residues. Germline V gene lookup returns CDR1 MNHEY and CDR2 SVGAGI. The CDR3 here is CASSSWTSHRWGYTF.

The V and J genes are TRBV7-9 and TRBJ2-2; the TCRdb D gene call, TRBD1, has no DNA to confirm it. CDR1 and CDR2 from the germline V gene are SEHNR and FQNEAQ (reference sequence). The CDR3 totals 17 residues. CDR3 protein: CASSLVRGTPNTGELFF.

The genes are TRBV5-1 and TRBJ2-3; TCRdb outputs TRBD1, but without DNA this stays unchecked. There are 16 residues in the CDR3. Germline CDR1 reads SGHRS; CDR2 reads YFSETQ. The CDR3 sequence: CASSVGAGYSTDTQYF.

The chain has TRBV7-2 and TRBJ2-5; the D call from TCRdb, TRBD1, cannot be confirmed without DNA. Germline V CDR1 and CDR2: SGHTA, FQGNSA. CDR3 length: 15 residues. CDR3 amino acids: CASSSGTGRYETQYF.

The V gene is TRBV18, the J gene TRBJ2-7. The CDR3 is made up of 16 amino acids. Germline CDR1 is KGHSH and CDR2 is LQKENI. Here the CDR3 reads CASSRSTTAPSYEQYF. Based on the CDR3 plus reference TRBV18 and TRBJ2-7, the full variable domain is NAGVMQNPRHLVRRRGQEARLRCSPMKGHSHVYWYRQLPEEGLKFMVYLQKENIIDESGMPKERFSAEFPKEGPSILRIQQVVRGDSAAYFCASSRSTTAPSYEQYFGPGTRLTVT.

The V call is TRBV6-1, the J call TRBJ1-3. Looked up from germline, CDR1 is MNHNS and CDR2 is SASEGT. This CDR3 comprises 15 residues. The CDR3 region is CASSPNGLPGNTIYF.

This chain uses TRBV20-1 with TRBJ1-1. This CDR3 contains 13 residues. The germline V gene has CDR1 DFQATT and CDR2 SNEGSKA (reference sequence). This CDR3 reads CSARGWANTEAFF.

V gene TRBV19 combines with J gene TRBJ2-1; no DNA is available, so the TRBD2 call from TCRdb remains unchecked. CDR3 size: 15 residues. From germline, CDR1 is LNHDA and CDR2 SQIVND (reference sequence). CDR3 region: CASSVVAGVGNEQFF.

V usage is TRBV7-2 and J usage is TRBJ1-1. Germline V gives CDR1 SGHTA, CDR2 FQGNSA. The CDR3 extends over 14 amino acids. The CDR3 region is CASRLTTTNTEAFF.

J is TRBJ2-1 and V is TRBV6-1; TCRdb calls TRBD1, which cannot be checked without DNA. The germline gives CDR1 MNHNS, CDR2 SASEGT. The length of the CDR3 is 14 residues. CDR3 residues: CASKGGVVNNEQFF.

The chain couples TRBV4-1 to TRBJ1-1; TCRdb gives TRBD1 as the D gene, but with no DNA this cannot be confirmed. This CDR3 is 15 amino acids long. CDR1 and CDR2 from the germline V gene are MGHRA and YSYEKL. CDR3 sequence: CASSQAGGLNTEAFF.